These T cell receptor beta chains were read from a single sample in a study of cytomegalovirus exposure and HLA in healthy donors. Only in-frame clones appear in the TCRdb table, and some are missing; sequencing was by immunoSEQ multiplex PCR. Here the sample spans around 54,000 clones, 89% being singletons. The sequencing sample was made of PBMCs. Receptor source: a woman aged 18-29 years in good health and CMV-seropositive. The CDR3 runs from the conserved cysteine through the conserved F or W. The D gene is left open where the match is weak. Clone size, where shown, is once, few, many, or a class for clones that have expanded.

v_call	d_call	clone_size	j_call	cdr3_nt	cdr3_aa
TRBV9	TRBD2	.	TRBJ2-5	TGTGCCAGCAGCGTAGGTGTGAGCGGGGGGGGAGAGACCCAGTACTTC	CASSVGVSGGGETQYF
TRBV6-1	TRBD2	.	TRBJ2-2	TGTGCCAGCAGTGAGGCTAGCGGGTACACCGGGGAGCTGTTTTTT	CASSEASGYTGELFF
TRBV7-2	TRBD1	.	TRBJ1-1	TGTGCCAGCAGCTCGGCGACAGGGAGCACTGAAGCTTTCTTT	CASSSATGSTEAFF
TRBV15	.	.	TRBJ2-5	TGTGCCACCAGCCGGGACACGGCGGAGACCCAGTACTTC	CATSRDTAETQYF
TRBV5-4	.	.	TRBJ2-7	TGTGCCAGCAGCTTGGGCCGCCGTCCGGGGGACGAGCAGTACTTC	CASSLGRRPGDEQYF
TRBV5-1	TRBD1	.	TRBJ1-2	TGCGCCAGCAGCTGGACAGGGGGCGACTATGGCTACACCTTC	CASSWTGGDYGYTF
TRBV7-9	.	few	TRBJ1-2	TGTGCCAGCAGCCCACCTTTGGAAAGGCAGGGAGGCTACACCTTC	CASSPPLERQGGYTF
TRBV28	.	.	TRBJ1-3	TGTGCCAGCAGTTTAGAGGGTTCGCCTGGAAACACCATATATTTT	CASSLEGSPGNTIYF
TRBV6-1	.	.	TRBJ1-2	TGTGCCAGCAGCCAATCGGGATTCTATGGCTACACCTTC	CASSQSGFYGYTF
TRBV7-7	.	.	TRBJ2-5	TGTGCTAGCAGCGCGAGAGGAGGTGTGTGGGAGACCCAGTACTTC	CASSARGGVWETQYF
TRBV2	.	.	TRBJ2-2	TGTGCCAGCAGTGAAAGGGAGACCGGGGAGCTGTTTTTT	CASSERETGELFF
TRBV11-2	.	.	TRBJ1-3	TGTGCCAGCAGCTTAGGGTGGGGGCCGGTAGCTGGAAACACCATATATTTT	CASSLGWGPVAGNTIYF
TRBV5-1	TRBD1	.	TRBJ2-2	TGCGCCAGCAGCATTCCGGGACAGGTAGCCGGGGAGCTGTTTTTT	CASSIPGQVAGELFF
TRBV5-1	.	.	TRBJ1-2	TGCGCCAGCAGCTTGGCCACCGTGAGGGGGTGGTATGGCTACACCTTC	CASSLATVRGWYGYTF
TRBV7-2	.	.	TRBJ2-2	TGTGCCAGCAGCTTAGCGGAGGGGCTCAGCACCGGGGAGCTGTTTTTT	CASSLAEGLSTGELFF
TRBV28	TRBD2	.	TRBJ2-3	TGTGCCAGCAGTGTCACCGGGACTAGCGGGGGGGCGGATACGCAGTATTTT	CASSVTGTSGGADTQYF
TRBV5-1	.	.	TRBJ1-3	TGCGCCAGCAGCCACGGGGTCTCTGGAAACACCATATATTTT	CASSHGVSGNTIYF
TRBV10-2	TRBD1	.	TRBJ2-7	TGCGCCACCAAGGACAGGGGCTTCTACGAGCAGTACTTC	CATKDRGFYEQYF
TRBV30	TRBD2	.	TRBJ2-3	TGTGCCTGGAGTGTCCGAGCGGGGGGCTCAGATACGCAGTATTTT	CAWSVRAGGSDTQYF
TRBV6-1	TRBD1	.	TRBJ2-2	TGTGCCAGCAGTGAAGTCAGGGGGCTGAACACCGGGGAGCTGTTTTTT	CASSEVRGLNTGELFF
TRBV18	TRBD1	.	TRBJ2-5	TGTGCCAGCTCAAGGGGACAGAAAATTCAAGAGACCCAGTACTTC	CASSRGQKIQETQYF
TRBV4-2	TRBD1	.	TRBJ1-1	TGTGCCAGCAGCCAAGAGGGCACAGGGGCGAAAGCTTTCTTT	CASSQEGTGAKAFF